One and the same sample provided the 32 T cell receptor beta chains below, sequenced in a study of T-cell memory formation after mild COVID-19. TCRdb processed the 5' RACE reads anew with MiXCR; each CDR3 protein has one entry. The data contain over 350,000 distinct CDR3 sequences, approximately 25% of them seen just once; the ten biggest clones take up roughly 8.9%. Sequenced sample: PBMCs or a T cell subset sorted from them (not recorded which). These receptors came from an adult woman who had mild COVID-19 (a few samples of this study predate the infection). Cell type and time point are not known.

A few counts support this clonotype. This chain connects TRBV5-1 to TRBJ1-1, with a weak D call TRBD1 (5 bases). CDR3 length equals 15 residues. Per germline, CDR1 SGHRS and CDR2 YFSETQ. V lost 4 bases and J lost 4, with 17 bases in between. The CDR3 coding sequence is TGCGCCAGCAGCCCAGGGTCAGGGATTGGCACTGAAGCTTTCTTT. It specifies CASSPGSGIGTEAFF.

This chain links TRBV29-1 with TRBJ2-4, with 9 bases matching TRBD1. Trimming removed 4 bases from V and 9 bases from J; junction bases left unmatched: 10. The CDR3 spans 14 residues. Germline V lookup: CDR1 SQVTM, CDR2 ANQGSEA. The CDR3 here is CSVGQTGGQGIQYF. CDR3 DNA: TGCAGCGTTGGGCAGACAGGGGGACAGGGCATTCAGTACTTC. Supplemented by reference TRBV29-1 and TRBJ2-4, the full variable domain reads SAVISQKPSRDICQRGTSLTIQCQVDSQVTMMFWYRQQPGQSLTLIATANQGSEATYESGFVIDKFPISRPNLTFSTLTVSNMSPEDSSIYLCSVGQTGGQGIQYFGAGTRLSVL.

This chain connects TRBV10-3 to TRBJ1-4; TRBD1 agrees at 9 bases. CDR3 length equals 16 residues. CDR1 is ENHRY, CDR2 SYGVKD, per germline. Trimming cost V 6 bases and J 3 bases; bases outside gene matches: 8. CDR3 residues: CAIRPGTGLPNEKLFF. In DNA form, the CDR3 reads TGTGCCATCAGACCCGGGACAGGGCTCCCTAATGAAAAACTGTTTTTT.

This clonotype has more than one count but fewer than ten. This chain joins TRBV12-3 or TRBV12-4 and TRBJ2-7; tentatively, D is TRBD2 (6 bases). V gave up 5 bases and J gave up 0 bases, with 14 bases separating them. The CDR3 runs 15 residues. CDR3 loop: CASSEAGGHSYEQYF. The CDR3 DNA follows: TGTGCCAGCAGTGAGGCCGGGGGTCACTCCTACGAGCAGTACTTC.

This clonotype turned up a few times. The chain carries TRBV7-6 and TRBJ2-1; 10 bases match TRBD2. The junction had 3 bases not matched to a gene; V was cut back by 4 bases and J by 6 bases. In germline, CDR1 is SGHVS, CDR2 FNYEAQ. This CDR3 region has 14 residues. The DNA for the CDR3 is TGTGCCAGCAGCTCTAGCGGGGGCCGCAATGAGCAGTTCTTC. Its translation is CASSSSGGRNEQFF.

This chain links TRBV18 with TRBJ2-3; weak D call: TRBD2 (5 bases). Per germline, CDR1 KGHSH and CDR2 LQKENI. Trimming removed 2 bases from V and 4 bases from J, with 13 bases in between. This CDR3 is 15 amino acids long. The CDR3 sequence is CASSPGAAVPDTQYF. The CDR3 bases are TGTGCCAGCTCACCAGGAGCGGCGGTTCCAGATACGCAGTATTTT.

This rearrangement joins TRBV20-1 to TRBJ1-2; TRBD1 might be the D (5 bases). Germline CDR1 reads DFQATT; CDR2 reads SNEGSKA (reference sequence). The V end lost 0 bases, the J end lost 4 bases, and 12 bases lay between the germline ends. The CDR3 is 14 residues long. CDR3 coding DNA: TGCAGTGCTAGAGATCTCCAGGGAGTCTATGGCTACACCTTC. It encodes CSARDLQGVYGYTF.

The chain recombines TRBV7-6 with TRBJ2-1, with a weak D call TRBD1 (5 bases). CDR3 length: 14 amino acids. Germline CDR1 SGHVS, CDR2 FNYEAQ. Trimming took 0 bases from V and 6 from J, leaving 9 bases between them. The CDR3 spells CASSLAGRGNEQFF. CDR3 DNA: TGTGCCAGCAGCTTAGCGGGTAGGGGCAATGAGCAGTTCTTC.

This clonotype has at least ten counts. A junction boundary mismatches the germline segment, possibly from a read error. This chain joins TRBV5-1 and TRBJ2-1; 7 bases fit TRBD2. Germline CDR1 and CDR2: SGHRS and YFSETQ. The CDR3 has 15 residues. The CDR3 region is CASSLGGSSYNEQFF. The CDR3 DNA reads as TGTGCCAGCAGTTTAGGCGGGAGCTCCTACAATGAGCAGTTCTTC.

The V gene is TRBV24-1, the J gene TRBJ2-1, with TRBD1 as a possible D gene (5 bases). The germline CDR1 and CDR2 sequences are KGHDR and SFDVKD. CDR3 length: 14 amino acids. V gave up 3 bases and J gave up 3 bases, with 8 bases separating them. CDR3 protein: CATSDATGYNEQFF. CDR3 sequence (DNA): TGTGCCACCAGTGATGCCACAGGCTACAATGAGCAGTTCTTC.

This sequence joins TRBV3-1 and TRBJ2-7; D gene uncertain. The V end was cut by 5 bases, the J end by 5 bases, with 13 bases between. Germline CDR1 LGHDT, CDR2 YNNKEL (reference sequence). The CDR3 totals 13 residues. In DNA, the CDR3 is TGTGCCAGCAGCTTTAGGGCCTTAGACGAGCAGTACTTC. Residues: CASSFRALDEQYF.

The V and J genes are TRBV9 and TRBJ2-7; a possible D gene is TRBD2 (5 bases). Trimming removed 3 bases from V and 2 bases from J, with 12 bases in between. The germline V gene has CDR1 SGDLS and CDR2 YYNGEE. There are 14 residues in the CDR3. The CDR3 loop reads CASSAEDFTYEQYF. The CDR3 bases are TGTGCCAGCAGCGCGGAGGACTTTACCTACGAGCAGTACTTC.

This rearrangement joins TRBV7-9 to TRBJ1-1, with D perhaps TRBD1 (5 bases). The CDR3 length is 13 residues. Germline loops: CDR1 SEHNR, CDR2 FQNEAQ (reference sequence). V dropped 2 bases and J dropped 6 bases, with 10 bases sitting between them. DNA of the CDR3: TGTGCCAGCAGCTTACTCGGGGCGCCTGAAGCTTTCTTT. As protein: CASSLLGAPEAFF.

V is TRBV18 and J is TRBJ2-3; D is unclear. The germline V gene has CDR1 KGHSH and CDR2 LQKENI. The length of the CDR3 is 14 residues. The V and J ends lost 6 bases and 3 bases respectively, with 13 bases between them. The CDR3 loop is CASSLNPPTDTQYF. In DNA form, the CDR3 reads TGTGCCAGCTCCCTTAATCCGCCGACAGATACGCAGTATTTT.

V and J are TRBV24-1 and TRBJ1-2; possibly TRBD1 for D (5 bases). The CDR3 spans 13 residues. V gave up 10 bases and J gave up 2 bases, with 13 bases separating them. Germline lookup yields CDR1 KGHDR and CDR2 SFDVKD. In DNA, the CDR3 is TGTGCCACAAGTTACGGGGCGAACTATGGCTACACCTTC. Its translation: CATSYGANYGYTF.

V usage is TRBV19 and J usage is TRBJ1-1; tentative D call: TRBD1 (6 bases). CDR1 and CDR2 (germline): LNHDA, SQIVND (reference sequence). V lost 6 bases and J 4 bases, leaving 15 bases between the germline ends. The CDR3 runs 14 residues. In DNA, the CDR3 is TGTGCCAGTAGGGACCTAAGGGGGAGCACTGAAGCTTTCTTT. Its translation is CASRDLRGSTEAFF.

The V call is TRBV11-2, the J call TRBJ2-3; D remains unclear. The ends were cut back, 6 bases at V and 13 bases at J, with 14 bases in the middle. Germline V gene sequence: CDR1 SGHAT, CDR2 FQNNGV. CDR3 length equals 11 residues. The CDR3 DNA reads as TGTGCCAGCAGTGGGTCCATGCTAAAGTATTTT. Translation: CASSGSMLKYF.

The rearrangement uses TRBV18 and TRBJ2-1; 14 bases match TRBD2. Germline V gene data show CDR1 as KGHSH and CDR2 as LQKENI. The junction had 6 bases not matched to a gene; V was cut back by 0 bases and J by 5 bases. The CDR3 is 18 amino acids. The CDR3 DNA reads TGTGCCAGCTCACCACCAGGACTAGCGGGGGGAATAAACAATGAGCAGTTCTTC. This translates into CASSPPGLAGGINNEQFF. Drawing the rest from reference TRBV18 and TRBJ2-1, the complete variable domain is NAGVMQNPRHLVRRRGQEARLRCSPMKGHSHVYWYRQLPEEGLKFMVYLQKENIIDESGMPKERFSAEFPKEGPSILRIQQVVRGDSAAYFCASSPPGLAGGINNEQFFGPGTRLTVL.

V usage is TRBV7-9 and J usage is TRBJ2-1, with unresolved D. The CDR3 covers 15 residues. Germline values: CDR1 SEHNR, CDR2 FQNEAQ (reference sequence). V lost 4 bases and J 4 bases, leaving 14 bases between the germline ends. CDR3 bases: TGTGCCAGCAGCTCCACCCTTGGGGTGTACAATGAGCAGTTCTTC. As protein: CASSSTLGVYNEQFF.

This chain joins TRBV27 and TRBJ2-3; 8 bases match TRBD1. CDR1 and CDR2 from the germline V gene are MNHEY and SMNVEV (reference sequence). The CDR3 sequence is 14 residues long. J gave up 8 bases and V 5 bases, and 9 bases lay outside the gene matches. CDR3 sequence reads: CASSSDRGRVTQYF. CDR3 sequence (DNA): TGTGCCAGCAGTAGCGACAGGGGACGGGTTACGCAGTATTTT.

This clonotype has just a few counts. The chain couples TRBV6-6 to TRBJ1-3; D call uncertain. CDR3 length: 16 amino acids. The V gene's germline CDR1 is MNHNY and CDR2 SVGAGI (reference sequence). The germline V and J ends were trimmed by 6 bases and 0 bases, with 15 bases remaining between them. CDR3 sequence: CASSIYVGFSGNTIYF. The CDR3, as DNA: TGTGCCAGCAGCATCTATGTAGGGTTCTCTGGAAACACCATATATTTT.

The chain combines TRBV12-3 or TRBV12-4 with TRBJ2-7; D unresolved. The CDR3 is made up of 14 amino acids. The germline V and J ends were trimmed by 4 bases and 4 bases, with 14 bases remaining between them. As DNA, the CDR3 is TGTGCCAGCAGTTCCCGGGTCAGGCTTTACGAGCAGTACTTC. The encoded protein is CASSSRVRLYEQYF.

The V and J genes are TRBV12-3 or TRBV12-4 and TRBJ2-1; 7 bases line up with TRBD2. The CDR3 covers 11 residues. Trimming removed 6 bases from V and 14 bases from J; junction bases left unmatched: 7. Here the CDR3 reads CASSPGTMEFF. As DNA, the CDR3 is TGTGCCAGCAGCCCCGGGACTATGGAGTTCTTC.

The genes are TRBV7-9 and TRBJ2-7; a weak D match, TRBD1 (5 bases). Trimming removed 1 base from V and 9 bases from J, with 7 bases in between. Germline assignment: CDR1 SEHNR and CDR2 FQNEAQ (reference sequence). This CDR3 has 11 amino acids. The CDR3 DNA follows: TGTGCCAGCAGCTTAGAAAGGGGGCAGTACTTC. Translation: CASSLERGQYF.

The V call is TRBV6-1, the J call TRBJ1-5; the D is unclear. Trimming shortened V by 4 bases and J by 4 bases, and 2 bases separated the two germline ends. This CDR3 is 11 amino acids long. Germline CDR1 reads MNHNS; CDR2 reads SASEGT. This CDR3 reads CASSGNQPQHF. The CDR3 nucleotides are TGTGCCAGCAGTGGGAATCAGCCCCAGCATTTT.

The chain carries TRBV4-3 and TRBJ2-2, with 11 bases lining up with TRBD2. After removal of 4 bases from V and 3 bases from J, the junction contained 7 bases not matched to a gene. CDR3 length: 17 residues. Germline CDR1 reads LGHNA; CDR2 reads YSLEER. This chain's CDR3 is CASSLFQLAGDTGELFF. The CDR3 DNA is TGCGCCAGCAGCCTCTTTCAACTAGCGGGAGACACCGGGGAGCTGTTTTTT.

The chain combines TRBV6-5 with TRBJ2-2; no firm D call. The CDR3 covers 17 residues. Trimming cost V 3 bases and J 1 base, with 15 bases left between them. Per the germline V gene, CDR1 is MNHEY and CDR2 is SVGAGI. CDR3 sequence reads: CASSYRARTQNTGELFF. CDR3 DNA: TGTGCCAGCAGTTATAGGGCTAGGACCCAGAACACCGGGGAGCTGTTTTTT.

The chain recombines TRBV7-8 with TRBJ1-6; D call uncertain. The ends were cut back, 4 bases at V and 15 bases at J, with 16 bases in the middle. CDR1 and CDR2 from the germline V gene are SGHVS and FQNEAQ. The CDR3 totals 13 residues. The CDR3, as DNA: TGTGCCAGCAGCTCCTACACACCCGATAACCTCCACTTT. Amino acids: CASSSYTPDNLHF.

This clonotype came up a few times. The V gene is TRBV6-5, the J gene TRBJ2-2; 9 nucleotides line up with TRBD2. This CDR3 comprises 18 residues. The V and J ends lost 2 bases and 5 bases, in that order; junction bases with no gene match: 12. CDR1 MNHEY and CDR2 SVGAGI come from the germline V gene. The CDR3 reads CASSYDAWREGRTGELFF. CDR3 coding DNA: TGTGCCAGCAGTTACGACGCGTGGCGGGAGGGTCGGACCGGGGAGCTGTTTTTT.

Only a few counts were recorded for this clonotype. This chain links TRBV7-9 with TRBJ2-3; D is unclear. Per germline, CDR1 SEHNR and CDR2 FQNEAQ (reference sequence). The CDR3 is 11 residues long. Trimming left V 8 bases short and J 6 bases short, with 9 bases between. The CDR3 sequence: CASGRQDTQYF. CDR3 sequence (DNA): TGTGCCAGCGGACGGCAGGATACGCAGTATTTT.

The chain combines TRBV12-3 or TRBV12-4 with TRBJ1-1, with no clear D. This CDR3 spans 13 amino acids. V lost 6 bases to trimming and J lost 2 bases, with 10 bases between them. The CDR3: CASRKRVNTEAFF. The CDR3 DNA reads TGTGCCAGCAGAAAAAGGGTAAACACTGAAGCTTTCTTT.

This clonotype was seen a handful of times. The chain couples TRBV5-1 to TRBJ2-3, with D perhaps matching TRBD2 (5 bases). The CDR3 length is 18 residues. Between the trimmed V and J ends, which lost 0 bases and 0 bases, there was a span of 17 bases. Per germline, CDR1 SGHRS and CDR2 YFSETQ. The CDR3 here is CASSLGISASASTDTQYF. In DNA, the CDR3 is TGCGCCAGCAGCTTGGGTATTAGCGCAAGTGCTAGCACAGATACGCAGTATTTT.